The text below deals with one TCR beta chain. From germline, CDR1 is SGHRS and CDR2 YFSETQ. V lost 0 bases and J lost 3, with 13 bases in between. The CDR3 consists of 15 residues. Using immunoSEQ multiplex PCR, the repertoire was profiled, and TCRdb retains in-frame clones only, with some absent. The data show about 270,000 clones, around 89% seen once. The entry originates in a study of blood T cell repertoires in COVID-19. The TCR comes from a woman aged 18-30 years who had recovered from COVID-19. The sequenced material came from PBMCs or T cells enriched from blood (not recorded which). The chain links TRBV5-1 to TRBJ2-7; tentatively, D is TRBD2 (5 bases). The CDR3, as DNA: TGCGCCAGCAGCTTGGTTGAGGGAGTAAACTACGAGCAGTACTTC. Protein sequence: CASSLVEGVNYEQYF. The whole variable domain, remainder taken from reference TRBV5-1 and TRBJ2-7, is KAGVTQTPRYLIKTRGQQVTLSCSPISGHRSVSWYQQTPGQGLQFLFEYFSETQRNKGNFPGRFSGRQFSNSRSEMNVSTLELGDSALYLCASSLVEGVNYEQYFGPGTRLTVT.